The 8 T cell receptor beta chains reported below all come from one sample, sequenced in a study of blood T cell repertoires in COVID-19. Repertoires were generated with immunoSEQ multiplex PCR, while TCRdb's copy carries only in-frame clones and drops some. Of about 310,000 clones in the sample, 87% were seen once. Material: peripheral blood. These receptors came from a man in his fifties with active or convalescent COVID-19.

Concerning this clone itself: One junction end does not reproduce the germline sequence, and a read error may be involved. The CDR3: CSASFTGDRGIF. In DNA, the CDR3 is TGCAGTGCTAGTTTTACGGGGGACAGGGGGATCTTC. V and J are TRBV20-1 and TRBJ2-1, with TRBD1 identical over 11 bases. The CDR3 is 12 amino acids. The V gene's germline CDR1 is DFQATT and CDR2 SNEGSKA (reference sequence).

This clone was detected a few times. This sequence joins TRBV4-1 and TRBJ2-3; 10 bases line up with TRBD1. Germline CDR1 MGHRA, CDR2 YSYEKL. Trimming took 4 bases from V and 5 from J; bases not matched to a gene: 3. The CDR3 has 14 residues. This chain's CDR3 is CASSPGQGIDTQYF. As DNA, the CDR3 is TGCGCCAGCAGCCCGGGACAGGGGATAGATACGCAGTATTTT.

This CDR3 is CASSWGLRGTEAFF. CDR3 sequence (DNA): TGTGCCAGCAGTTGGGGGCTAAGGGGCACTGAAGCTTTCTTT. The chain couples TRBV28 to TRBJ1-1; D is possibly TRBD1 (6 bases). The CDR3 consists of 14 residues. CDR1 is MDHEN and CDR2 is SYDVKM in the germline V gene. The V end lost 4 bases, the J end lost 4 bases, and 13 bases lay between the germline ends.

This clone was found once. This chain joins TRBV2 and TRBJ2-7; D is ambiguous. V was cut by 6 bases and J by 2 bases, with 5 bases left in between. CDR1 SNHLY and CDR2 FYNNEI come from the germline V gene. The CDR3 runs to 11 residues. CDR3 DNA: TGTGCCAGCAGGACAACCTACGAGCAGTACTTC. It yields the protein CASRTTYEQYF.

The chain is built from TRBV28 and TRBJ1-5; 12 positions agree with TRBD1. Germline V gene sequence: CDR1 MDHEN, CDR2 SYDVKM. V trimming: 6 bases; J trimming: 7 bases; junction bases outside the gene matches: 7. This CDR3 has 15 amino acids. In DNA, the CDR3 is TGTGCCAGCAGCACCGGGACAGGGGGCAGACAGCCCCAGCATTTT. It is translated as CASSTGTGGRQPQHF.

The count of this clone is one. V gene TRBV6-2 or TRBV6-3 combines with J gene TRBJ2-5, with 8 nucleotides matching TRBD1. This CDR3 comprises 15 residues. V was pared by 2 bases and J by 5 bases, with 7 bases of the junction left unmatched. Germline loops: CDR1 MNHEY, CDR2 SVGEGT. The CDR3 DNA reads TGTGCCAGCAGTTACCGGACAGGGAGATTTGAGACCCAGTACTTC. Its protein is CASSYRTGRFETQYF.

V and J are TRBV7-9 and TRBJ1-2; tentative D call: TRBD1 (5 bases). The CDR3 sequence is 15 residues long. The germline gives CDR1 SEHNR, CDR2 FQNEAQ (reference sequence). V lost 4 bases to trimming and J lost 4 bases, with 16 bases between them. Written as DNA, the CDR3 is TGTGCCAGCAGCTCGGGTCCTAGGGGCGGCTATGGCTACACCTTC. Its protein is CASSSGPRGGYGYTF.

DNA of the CDR3: TGTGCCAGTAGTATTCAACAGGACGAAAAACTGTTTTTT. This sequence encodes CASSIQQDEKLFF. This chain joins TRBV19 and TRBJ1-4; TRBD1 might be the D (5 bases). The CDR3 has 13 amino acids. Germline V CDR1 and CDR2: LNHDA, SQIVND (reference sequence). V lost 3 bases, J lost 8 bases, and 10 bases lay in between.